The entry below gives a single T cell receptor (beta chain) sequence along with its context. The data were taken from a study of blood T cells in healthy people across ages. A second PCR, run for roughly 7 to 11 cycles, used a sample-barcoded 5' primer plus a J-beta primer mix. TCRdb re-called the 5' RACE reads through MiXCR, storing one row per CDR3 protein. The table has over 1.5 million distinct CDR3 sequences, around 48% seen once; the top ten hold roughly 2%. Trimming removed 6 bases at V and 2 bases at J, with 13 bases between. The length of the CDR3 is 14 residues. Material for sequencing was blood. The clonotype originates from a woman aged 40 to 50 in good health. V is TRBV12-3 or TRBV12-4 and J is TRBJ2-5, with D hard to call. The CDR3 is CASSQQRRQETQYF. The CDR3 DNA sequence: TGTGCCAGCAGCCAACAGAGGCGTCAAGAGACCCAGTACTTC.